A selection of T cell receptor beta chains follows, all from one sample in a study of OX40 agonist ivuxolimab in advanced cancers. The table came from immunoSEQ multiplex PCR; TCRdb's copy has only in-frame clones and leaves some out. The table includes about 32,000 clones, 84% detected once. This specimen consisted of CD4+ or CD8+ T cells sorted from blood, obtained in a trial of the OX40 agonist ivuxolimab. All receptors derive from an adult with an advanced solid tumor such as melanoma, head and neck, liver or kidney cancer. Both conserved end residues are trimmed from each CDR3. The order of the fields is J gene, V gene, CDR3 protein.

TRBJ1-4,TRBV5-1,ASKGGEKLF
TRBJ2-2,TRBV11-2,ASSLVRDRGLLDGELF
TRBJ1-4,TRBV2,ASMEGVKEKLF
TRBJ2-3,TRBV2,ARYEYTDTQY
TRBJ1-5,TRBV28,ASRGGQGAIQPQH
TRBJ2-7,TRBV6-6,ASSLWTGGHEQY
TRBJ2-7,TRBV6-5,ASSLTGQLVYEQY
TRBJ2-7,TRBV5-5,ASSFEPPEDYEQY
TRBJ2-3,TRBV13,ASSLEGGWTDTQY
TRBJ1-1,TRBV6-6,ASSSTGGNTEAF
TRBJ2-7,TRBV29-1,SVGLTGPYEQY
TRBJ2-5,TRBV13,ASSLHPDRAQETQY
TRBJ1-1,TRBV28,ASSLASSDRDRGMNTEAF
TRBJ1-4,TRBV28,ASSLAYRGPATNEKLF
TRBJ2-1,TRBV4-1,ASSLGLAGGLNEQF
TRBJ2-1,TRBV5-8,ASSLAGRYNEQF
TRBJ1-6,TRBV2,ASREDSSYNSPLH
TRBJ1-5,TRBV6-5,ASGSNQPQH
TRBJ2-3,TRBV9,ASSPSGGGPLPTDTQY
TRBJ2-5,TRBV5-4,ASSLGLDGETQY
TRBJ2-1,TRBV29-1,SVPRRGIGDEQF
TRBJ2-2,TRBV29-1,SATDITTGELF
TRBJ2-3,TRBV6-1,ASSEFWTRSADTQY
TRBJ1-2,TRBV19,ASRAQTGRFYGYT
TRBJ2-5,TRBV23-1,ASSRRGSETQY
TRBJ2-2,TRBV6-5,ASSSTSGAGGELF
TRBJ1-2,TRBV28,ASSLYRGNGYT
TRBJ1-1,TRBV19,ASNCDKAF
TRBJ1-2,TRBV28,ASSPFRSANYGYT
TRBJ1-2,TRBV2,ASSEAGGVYGYT
TRBJ2-3,TRBV18,ASSPKDSLASTDTQY
TRBJ1-6,TRBV5-8,ASSLRDTHSPLH
TRBJ2-3,TRBV23-1,ASSQSLAGRRGDTQY
TRBJ2-1,TRBV28,ASSFSFGPFYNEQF
TRBJ1-2,TRBV5-6,ASSPGESYYGYT
TRBJ2-3,TRBV28,ASSLWRSTDTQY
TRBJ2-5,TRBV19,ASSGFSGGRGETQY
TRBJ2-5,TRBV7-2,ASSLSSGQETQY
TRBJ1-1,TRBV19,ASSIWDMNTEAF
TRBJ2-7,TRBV7-8,ASSFRTSGGPTYEQY
TRBJ2-7,TRBV27,ASSLGHEQY
TRBJ1-2,TRBV4-1,ASSPAPSYGYT